The 21 T cell receptor beta chains in this list originate from one sample, sequenced in a study of T cells after yellow fever vaccination. TCRdb fed the 5' RACE reads into MiXCR, producing one record per CDR3 protein. In the table there are a few hundred thousand distinct CDR3 sequences, 8.7% of which are singletons. Sequenced material: CD4+ T cells sorted from PBMCs, taken 5 days after the yellow fever booster vaccination. These receptors were taken from a man aged 18 to 29 who received the YFV17D yellow fever vaccine.

This clonotype was seen only a few times. V usage is TRBV7-3 and J usage is TRBJ2-1; D is perhaps TRBD1 (5 bases). V was trimmed by 5 bases and J by 4 bases, leaving 9 bases between them. CDR3 size: 13 residues. Germline assignment: CDR1 SGHTA and CDR2 FQGTGA. The CDR3 loop reads CASSHDRYNEQFF. Written as DNA, the CDR3 is TGTGCCAGCAGCCATGACAGATACAATGAGCAGTTCTTC.

The CDR3 bases are TGTGCCAGCAGTTTATTGGGGGGCGTTCAGTACTTC. Amino acids: CASSLLGGVQYF. This chain uses TRBV12-3 or TRBV12-4 with TRBJ2-4, with D tentatively TRBD1 or TRBD2 (6 bases each). The CDR3 spans 12 residues. V was pared by 2 bases and J by 11 bases, with 10 bases between.

The J gene is TRBJ2-5, the V gene TRBV29-1; 11 nucleotides line up with TRBD2. CDR1 SQVTM and CDR2 ANQGSEA come from the germline V gene. V shed 6 bases, J shed 5 bases, and the junction held 11 bases outside the gene matches. There are 15 residues in the CDR3. The CDR3 coding sequence is TGCAGCGTCTCCCAATCGGCTAGCGGGGGGGAGACCCAGTACTTC. It translates to CSVSQSASGGETQYF.

This clonotype has more than one count but fewer than ten. The chain combines TRBV12-3 or TRBV12-4 with TRBJ2-5; tentative D call: TRBD2 (5 bases). This CDR3 comprises 14 residues. V lost 0 bases to trimming and J lost 5 bases, with 10 bases between them. The CDR3 DNA follows: TGTGCCAGCAGTTTAGCGCTTAGGGAGGAGACCCAGTACTTC. Translating gives CASSLALREETQYF.

This clonotype was detected many times. The chain employs TRBV20-1 and TRBJ1-3; possible D gene TRBD1, 5 bases. The CDR3 sequence is 17 residues long. Looked up from germline, CDR1 is DFQATT and CDR2 is SNEGSKA (reference sequence). V lost 5 bases and J lost 3, with 23 bases in between. Written as DNA, the CDR3 is TGCAGTGCTTTGGGGGTCCTATCCCACGAAGGTGGAAACACCATATATTTT. As protein: CSALGVLSHEGGNTIYF.

This clonotype came up a few times. The V gene is TRBV6-6, the J gene TRBJ1-2, with D unclear. The ends were cut back, 5 bases at V and 8 bases at J, with 15 bases in the middle. CDR3 length equals 13 residues. Per germline, CDR1 MNHNY and CDR2 SVGAGI (reference sequence). CDR3 bases: TGTGCCAGCAGTCCGTGGACTGCGGCAGGCTACACCTTC. It codes for CASSPWTAAGYTF.

This clonotype showed up just a few times. The chain is built from TRBV29-1 and TRBJ2-5; 8 bases fit TRBD2. Germline trimming cut 4 bases from V and 3 bases from J; bases unmatched to any gene: 7. The CDR3 spans 14 residues. CDR1 and CDR2 from the germline V gene are SQVTM and ANQGSEA. The CDR3 DNA sequence: TGCAGCGTTGGGCCGGGGGGGAGGAAAGAGACCCAGTACTTC. The encoded protein is CSVGPGGRKETQYF.

A few counts support this clonotype. The rearrangement uses TRBV20-1 and TRBJ1-2; TRBD1 matches 7 bases. V was clipped by 5 bases and J by 0 bases; unmatched bases: 6. CDR3 length: 14 amino acids. In germline, CDR1 is DFQATT, CDR2 SNEGSKA (reference sequence). CDR3 nucleotides: TGCAGTGCTCTCCGACAGGGCCCTAACTATGGCTACACCTTC. Protein: CSALRQGPNYGYTF.

V and J are TRBV12-3 or TRBV12-4 and TRBJ1-1; TRBD1 might be the D (6 bases). This CDR3 is built from 15 residues. V was pared by 2 bases and J by 3 bases, with 13 bases between. The CDR3 spells CASSLRGAVYTEAFF. The CDR3 DNA reads TGTGCCAGCAGTTTAAGGGGGGCAGTATACACTGAAGCTTTCTTT.

This clonotype was observed a handful of times. The chain couples TRBV18 to TRBJ1-3; no definite D call. The germline V gene encodes CDR1 KGHSH and CDR2 LQKENI. Trimming cost V 4 bases and J 4 bases, with 11 bases left between them. The CDR3 extends over 14 amino acids. DNA for the CDR3: TGTGCCAGCTCACTAGGCCTCGGGGGAAACACCATATATTTT. Its protein is CASSLGLGGNTIYF. Supplemented by reference TRBV18 and TRBJ1-3, the full variable domain reads NAGVMQNPRHLVRRRGQEARLRCSPMKGHSHVYWYRQLPEEGLKFMVYLQKENIIDESGMPKERFSAEFPKEGPSILRIQQVVRGDSAAYFCASSLGLGGNTIYFGEGSWLTVV.

V is TRBV6-2 or TRBV6-3 and J is TRBJ1-2; D not certain. CDR1 MNHEY and CDR2 SVGEGT come from the germline V gene. The CDR3 covers 11 residues. Trimming cost V 8 bases and J 5 bases, with 9 bases left between them. The CDR3 spells CASRRSYGYTF. The CDR3 DNA sequence: TGTGCCAGCCGAAGGTCTTATGGCTACACCTTC.

This clonotype came up many times. The V call is TRBV12-3 or TRBV12-4, the J call TRBJ1-1; no reliable D call. The V end lost 1 base, the J end lost 6 bases, and 6 bases lay between the germline ends. The CDR3 has 12 amino acids. Here the CDR3 DNA reads TGTGCCAGCAGTTTAGTGGGGTCTGAAGCTTTCTTT. Translated: CASSLVGSEAFF.

The genes are TRBV5-6 and TRBJ2-5; possible D gene TRBD1, 5 bases. CDR1 is SGHDT and CDR2 is YYEEEE in the germline V gene. V was clipped by 5 bases and J by 9 bases, with 23 bases between them. CDR3 length equals 15 residues. CDR3 amino acids: CASRVSGKEELAQYF. As DNA, the CDR3 is TGTGCCAGCAGGGTTTCAGGGAAAGAGGAGTTGGCCCAGTACTTC.

This sequence joins TRBV7-9 and TRBJ2-7, with D perhaps matching TRBD2 (8 bases). The CDR3 extends over 17 amino acids. Per the germline V gene, CDR1 is SEHNR and CDR2 is FQNEAQ (reference sequence). CDR3 sequence (DNA): TGTTCCAGCAGCTTAGGGGGCCCGGGACTAGGCTACCACGAGCAGTACGTC. Translation: CSSSLGGPGLGYHEQYV.

V is TRBV20-1 and J is TRBJ1-5, with D possibly being TRBD1 (6 bases). This CDR3 comprises 15 residues. CDR1 and CDR2 (germline): DFQATT, SNEGSKA (reference sequence). V gave up 5 bases and J gave up 1 base, with 15 bases separating them. The CDR3 sequence: CSAPSPRGSNQPQHF. The CDR3 nucleotides read TGCAGTGCTCCCAGCCCCAGGGGAAGCAATCAGCCCCAGCATTTT.

This clonotype was picked up many times. The chain combines TRBV5-6 with TRBJ2-7; 8 positions match TRBD1. Unmatched junction bases numbered 3, after V lost 0 bases and J lost 1 base. Germline CDR1 is SGHDT and CDR2 is YYEEEE. This CDR3 spans 15 amino acids. The CDR3: CASSLAYRGSYEQYV. In DNA form, the CDR3 reads TGTGCCAGCAGCTTGGCCTACAGGGGGTCCTACGAGCAGTACGTC.

This clonotype was counted ten times or more. The J gene is TRBJ2-3, the V gene TRBV5-1, with a tentative D call TRBD2 (6 bases). Trimming removed 0 bases at V and 1 base at J, with 12 bases between. Germline lookup yields CDR1 SGHRS and CDR2 YFSETQ. The CDR3 runs 16 residues. The CDR3 DNA follows: TGCGCCAGCAGCTTGGAGGGCGGAGGGGGCACAGATACGCAGTATTTT. Translation gives CASSLEGGGGTDTQYF.

In this sample, this clonotype turned up a few times. This rearrangement joins TRBV6-5 to TRBJ2-7, with 7 bases matching TRBD1. The CDR3 is 12 residues long. J lost 5 bases, V lost 6 bases, and 4 bases had no gene match. The germline V gene encodes CDR1 MNHEY and CDR2 SVGAGI. CDR3 coding DNA: TGTGCCAGCAGAAGTCAGGGGGACGAGCAGTACGTC. Protein product: CASRSQGDEQYV.

The chain recombines TRBV3-1 with TRBJ2-1; 10 positions agree with TRBD1. V dropped 7 bases and J dropped 3; count of bases not matched to a gene: 6. The germline V gene encodes CDR1 LGHDT and CDR2 YNNKEL (reference sequence). The CDR3 has 15 amino acids. In DNA, the CDR3 is TGTGCCAGCACCGTTGGACAGGGGGACTACAATGAGCAGTTCTTC. Protein product: CASTVGQGDYNEQFF.

This clonotype was recorded a few times. The V call is TRBV20-1, the J call TRBJ2-3; D not certain. The germline CDR1 and CDR2 sequences are DFQATT and SNEGSKA (reference sequence). The CDR3 has 13 amino acids. Trimming took 6 bases from V and 4 from J, leaving 14 bases between them. The CDR3 loop is CSAEVNAADTQYF. CDR3 DNA sequence: TGCAGTGCCGAAGTGAACGCAGCAGATACGCAGTATTTT.

This chain joins TRBV28 and TRBJ2-3, with 7 bases fitting TRBD1. V lost 10 bases, J lost 0 bases, and 7 bases stayed unmatched. This CDR3 is 14 amino acids long. The germline CDR1 and CDR2 sequences are MDHEN and SYDVKM. The CDR3 region is CATSGGTSTDTQYF. The CDR3 coding sequence is TGTGCCACCTCAGGGGGAACTAGCACAGATACGCAGTATTTT.